This TCR beta chain was sequenced in a study of cytomegalovirus exposure and HLA in healthy donors. The PCR used 60 Vbeta and 13 Jbeta primers. Sequenced by immunoSEQ multiplex PCR; TCRdb stores in-frame clones only, minus some. Among 150,000 to 200,000 clones listed, over 60% were seen once. For this clone: Its specificity is unknown.

Trimming took 7 bases from V and 10 from J, leaving 16 bases between them. Germline CDR1 and CDR2: SGHNT and YENEEA. The CDR3 totals 12 residues. Whole-study findings and limits: The authors reported that TCR beta sequences could predict HLA-A and HLA-B alleles. These predictions were accurate for most subjects in the first cohort. A later analysis found that most CMV-associated TCR beta chains appeared HLA-restricted. A later analysis showed that HLA-associated TCR beta chains had undergone more clonal expansion than equally common others.

This TCR was recovered from a woman aged 35 to 49 in good health and CMV-seronegative. Sequencing was performed on PBMCs. The chain uses TRBV11-3 and TRBJ1-1, with a weak D call TRBD1 (5 bases). The CDR3 loop is CASTLLPGGAFF. CDR3 sequence (DNA): TGTGCCAGCACACTTCTACCCGGGGGAGCTTTCTTT.